The rows below give T cell receptor beta chains drawn from one sample of a study of ipilimumab plus nivolumab after autologous stem cell transplantation. The table came from immunoSEQ multiplex PCR; TCRdb's copy has only in-frame clones and leaves some out. Of roughly 43,000 clones listed, approximately 91% are singletons. Sequencing was performed on PBMCs, taken in a trial of ipilimumab plus nivolumab as post-transplant consolidation. The receptors originated from a male donor with multiple myeloma. Each CDR3 is given with its conserved first and last residue. Each record gives: V gene, D gene, clone size, J gene, CDR3 DNA, CDR3 protein. A D gene is named only where the DNA matches it firmly. Some rows have no size entry. The others give once, few or many, or a class for an expanded clone.

v_call: TRBV7-2; d_call: .; clone_size: .; j_call: TRBJ2-3; cdr3_nt: TGTGCCAGCAGCTTACGACGAGCAGATACGCAGTATTTT; cdr3_aa: CASSLRRADTQYF
v_call: TRBV5-1; d_call: .; clone_size: .; j_call: TRBJ1-3; cdr3_nt: TGCGCCAGCAGCTTGGAGGCAGGAGGAAACACCATATATTTT; cdr3_aa: CASSLEAGGNTIYF
v_call: TRBV23-1; d_call: TRBD1; clone_size: .; j_call: TRBJ2-7; cdr3_nt: TGCGCCAGCAGTCCACCCTCACCGGGACAGCCTTTTGAGCAGTACTTC; cdr3_aa: CASSPPSPGQPFEQYF
v_call: TRBV7-2; d_call: TRBD1; clone_size: once; j_call: TRBJ1-5; cdr3_nt: TGTGCCAGCAGCCTAGGGGGCAGGGACAATCAGCCCCAGCATTTT; cdr3_aa: CASSLGGRDNQPQHF
v_call: TRBV19; d_call: .; clone_size: .; j_call: TRBJ2-1; cdr3_nt: TGTGCCAGTAGTATTGCGTCCGGGAATGAGCAGTTCTTC; cdr3_aa: CASSIASGNEQFF
v_call: TRBV10-2; d_call: .; clone_size: once; j_call: TRBJ2-1; cdr3_nt: TGCGCCAGCATGGGGGTAGACTACAATGAGCAGTTCTTC; cdr3_aa: CASMGVDYNEQFF
v_call: TRBV29-1; d_call: .; clone_size: .; j_call: TRBJ2-5; cdr3_nt: TGCAGCGTTGTAGGGGGTATACAAGAGACCCAGTACTTC; cdr3_aa: CSVVGGIQETQYF
v_call: TRBV7-2; d_call: .; clone_size: .; j_call: TRBJ1-1; cdr3_nt: TGTGCCAGCAGGCACAGGGACATGAACACTGAAGCTTTCTTT; cdr3_aa: CASRHRDMNTEAFF
v_call: TRBV6-4; d_call: .; clone_size: .; j_call: TRBJ1-1; cdr3_nt: TGTGCCAGCAGTTACTCGGGGGCATGGACTGAAGCTTTCTTT; cdr3_aa: CASSYSGAWTEAFF
v_call: TRBV19; d_call: .; clone_size: .; j_call: TRBJ2-4; cdr3_nt: TGTGCCAGTAGTAGCCGGGACACAGAAAACATTCAGTACTTC; cdr3_aa: CASSSRDTENIQYF
v_call: TRBV6-5; d_call: .; clone_size: .; j_call: TRBJ1-6; cdr3_nt: TGTGCCAGCAGTTACCCGAATTCACCCCTCCACTTT; cdr3_aa: CASSYPNSPLHF
v_call: TRBV6-6; d_call: .; clone_size: .; j_call: TRBJ1-2; cdr3_nt: TGTGCCAGCAGCACCTATGGGAGCAACTATGGCTACACCTTC; cdr3_aa: CASSTYGSNYGYTF
v_call: TRBV7-2; d_call: TRBD1; clone_size: .; j_call: TRBJ1-5; cdr3_nt: TGTGCCAGCAGCCGAAACAGGGGGGCCCAGCCCCAGCATTTT; cdr3_aa: CASSRNRGAQPQHF
v_call: TRBV9; d_call: TRBD2; clone_size: .; j_call: TRBJ2-6; cdr3_nt: TGTGCCAGCAGCTCAAGCGGGGGGGACCCTGGGGCCAACGTCCTGACTTTC; cdr3_aa: CASSSSGGDPGANVLTF
v_call: TRBV28; d_call: TRBD1; clone_size: .; j_call: TRBJ2-7; cdr3_nt: TGTGCCAGCAGTTTGGCGACAGGGGACGACGAGCAGTACTTC; cdr3_aa: CASSLATGDDEQYF
v_call: TRBV27; d_call: TRBD1; clone_size: .; j_call: TRBJ1-2; cdr3_nt: TGTGCCACCCGGGACAGGCGGTCCTATGGCTACACCTTC; cdr3_aa: CATRDRRSYGYTF
v_call: TRBV4-1; d_call: TRBD2; clone_size: .; j_call: TRBJ2-3; cdr3_nt: TGCGCCAGCAGCCAAGACCGACTAGCTAGCACAGATACGCAGTATTTT; cdr3_aa: CASSQDRLASTDTQYF
v_call: TRBV6-5; d_call: TRBD1; clone_size: .; j_call: TRBJ1-2; cdr3_nt: TGTGCCAGCAGTCCTTGGGACAGTGGGTCTACCTCATTC; cdr3_aa: CASSPWDSGSTSF
v_call: TRBV30; d_call: .; clone_size: .; j_call: TRBJ2-3; cdr3_nt: TGTGCCTGGAGTGGTGGAGATACGCAGTATTTT; cdr3_aa: CAWSGGDTQYF
v_call: TRBV10-1; d_call: .; clone_size: .; j_call: TRBJ2-1; cdr3_nt: TGCGCCAGCAGTGAAGACCAGGGTAGGAATGAGCAGTTCTTC; cdr3_aa: CASSEDQGRNEQFF
v_call: TRBV2; d_call: .; clone_size: .; j_call: TRBJ2-7; cdr3_nt: TGTGCCAGCAGTGAGTGGGAAGGAGGCTACGAGCAGTACTTC; cdr3_aa: CASSEWEGGYEQYF
v_call: TRBV30; d_call: .; clone_size: .; j_call: TRBJ2-5; cdr3_nt: TGTGCCTGTTGTGGACGGCTGAGGTCCGAGACCCAGTACTTC; cdr3_aa: CACCGRLRSETQYF
v_call: TRBV19; d_call: TRBD2; clone_size: .; j_call: TRBJ2-1; cdr3_nt: TGTGCCAGTAGTATACTCTTGGGACTAGTCTTCAATGAGCAGTTCTTC; cdr3_aa: CASSILLGLVFNEQFF
v_call: TRBV19; d_call: .; clone_size: .; j_call: TRBJ1-3; cdr3_nt: TGTGCCAGTAGTACCCAGGCGAACTCTGGAAACACCATATATTTT; cdr3_aa: CASSTQANSGNTIYF
v_call: TRBV5-4; d_call: TRBD1; clone_size: .; j_call: TRBJ1-4; cdr3_nt: TGTGCCAGCAGCCGACAGGGAGAAAGGGAAAAACTGTTTTTT; cdr3_aa: CASSRQGEREKLFF
v_call: TRBV7-2; d_call: .; clone_size: once; j_call: TRBJ1-2; cdr3_nt: TGTGCCAGCAGCTCCCCGGGACATCCCTATGGCTACACCTTC; cdr3_aa: CASSSPGHPYGYTF
v_call: TRBV19; d_call: TRBD1; clone_size: .; j_call: TRBJ1-6; cdr3_nt: TGTGCCAGTAGTTTACGGACAGGCGAATCACCCCTCCACTTT; cdr3_aa: CASSLRTGESPLHF
v_call: TRBV10-3; d_call: TRBD1; clone_size: once; j_call: TRBJ2-7; cdr3_nt: TGTGCCATCATGGGACAGTCCTACGAGCAGTACTTC; cdr3_aa: CAIMGQSYEQYF
v_call: TRBV19; d_call: .; clone_size: .; j_call: TRBJ2-2; cdr3_nt: TGTGCCAGTAGGTTCGGACCTTTCCCCGGGGAGCTGTTTTTT; cdr3_aa: CASRFGPFPGELFF
v_call: TRBV28; d_call: .; clone_size: .; j_call: TRBJ1-5; cdr3_nt: TGTGCCAGCAGTTTAAGGGGTGGTGGCAATCAGCCCCAGCATTTT; cdr3_aa: CASSLRGGGNQPQHF
v_call: TRBV6-4; d_call: .; clone_size: .; j_call: TRBJ1-2; cdr3_nt: TGTGCCAGCAGTGACTCACCGGGCGCGGGCTATGGCTACACCTTC; cdr3_aa: CASSDSPGAGYGYTF
v_call: TRBV7-3; d_call: .; clone_size: .; j_call: TRBJ1-4; cdr3_nt: TGTGCCAGCGGGGTTTTGGGGACTGAAAAACTGTTTTTT; cdr3_aa: CASGVLGTEKLFF
v_call: TRBV29-1; d_call: .; clone_size: .; j_call: TRBJ2-7; cdr3_nt: TGCAGCGTGACCGGGTCTGGGGCTTACGAGCAGTACTTC; cdr3_aa: CSVTGSGAYEQYF
v_call: TRBV9; d_call: .; clone_size: .; j_call: TRBJ2-7; cdr3_nt: TGTGCCAGCAGCGCTGGGGGGACAAAGTCCTACGAGCAGTACTTC; cdr3_aa: CASSAGGTKSYEQYF
v_call: TRBV28; d_call: .; clone_size: .; j_call: TRBJ2-5; cdr3_nt: TGTGCCAGCAGTTACATATTGGAGACCCAGTACTTC; cdr3_aa: CASSYILETQYF
v_call: TRBV5-1; d_call: .; clone_size: .; j_call: TRBJ1-1; cdr3_nt: TGCGCCAGCAGCTTGGTTGGGGGTAGGTGGAACACTGAAGCTTTCTTT; cdr3_aa: CASSLVGGRWNTEAFF
v_call: TRBV7-2; d_call: TRBD1; clone_size: .; j_call: TRBJ1-1; cdr3_nt: TGTGCCAGCAGCTCGGACAGGTCGGGGGAAGCTTTCTTT; cdr3_aa: CASSSDRSGEAFF
v_call: TRBV19; d_call: .; clone_size: .; j_call: TRBJ2-3; cdr3_nt: TGTGCCACCGGGGGCGGGCTTCAGGATACGCAGTATTTT; cdr3_aa: CATGGGLQDTQYF
v_call: TRBV6-5; d_call: .; clone_size: .; j_call: TRBJ2-1; cdr3_nt: TGTGCCAGCAGGGGAACCGGGGCAGCATACAATGAGCAGTTCTTC; cdr3_aa: CASRGTGAAYNEQFF
v_call: TRBV30; d_call: .; clone_size: .; j_call: TRBJ1-2; cdr3_nt: TGTGCCTGGAGTAGGGACTATGGCTACACCTTC; cdr3_aa: CAWSRDYGYTF
v_call: TRBV4-1; d_call: TRBD2; clone_size: .; j_call: TRBJ2-3; cdr3_nt: TGCGCCAGCAGCCACCCCTATAGGGTAGCGGGAGTTACAGATACGCAGTATTTT; cdr3_aa: CASSHPYRVAGVTDTQYF
v_call: TRBV13; d_call: .; clone_size: .; j_call: TRBJ2-7; cdr3_nt: TGTGCCAGCAGCTCCCGGGGCGCGAGCTCCTACGAGCAGTACTTC; cdr3_aa: CASSSRGASSYEQYF
v_call: TRBV6-5; d_call: TRBD2; clone_size: .; j_call: TRBJ2-7; cdr3_nt: TGTGCCAGCAGTTACAGGCGTGGCGGGGGTCGCTACGAGCAGTACTTC; cdr3_aa: CASSYRRGGGRYEQYF
v_call: TRBV30; d_call: .; clone_size: .; j_call: TRBJ1-1; cdr3_nt: TGTGCCCAAAAACAGGGTCATACTGAAGCTTTCTTT; cdr3_aa: CAQKQGHTEAFF
v_call: TRBV7-9; d_call: .; clone_size: few; j_call: TRBJ1-2; cdr3_nt: TGTGCCAGCAGCTTTTCTCGGGGGCCCTATGGCTACACCTTC; cdr3_aa: CASSFSRGPYGYTF
v_call: TRBV18; d_call: .; clone_size: once; j_call: TRBJ1-5; cdr3_nt: TGTGCCAGCTCACCAGGGAGATGGAGCAATCAGCCCCAGCATTTT; cdr3_aa: CASSPGRWSNQPQHF
v_call: TRBV28; d_call: .; clone_size: .; j_call: TRBJ2-2; cdr3_nt: TGTGCCAGCAACGTGTGGGCCGTCAACGGGGAGCTGTTTTTT; cdr3_aa: CASNVWAVNGELFF
v_call: TRBV28; d_call: .; clone_size: .; j_call: TRBJ2-2; cdr3_nt: TGTGCCAGCCACACCCCCGGGGTCACCGGGGAGCTGTTTTTT; cdr3_aa: CASHTPGVTGELFF
v_call: TRBV9; d_call: .; clone_size: .; j_call: TRBJ1-4; cdr3_nt: TGTGCCAGCAGCGTATCCCAGCAGGGCGGAGGCGAAAAACTGTTTTTT; cdr3_aa: CASSVSQQGGGEKLFF
v_call: TRBV5-6; d_call: .; clone_size: .; j_call: TRBJ1-4; cdr3_nt: TGTGCCAGCAGCTTGGTCGGAGCAACTAATGAAAAACTGTTTTTT; cdr3_aa: CASSLVGATNEKLFF
v_call: TRBV4-3; d_call: .; clone_size: .; j_call: TRBJ2-7; cdr3_nt: TGCGCCAGCAGCCAAGAAGGTCGTGGGGGCCCCGGCTACGAGCAGTACTTC; cdr3_aa: CASSQEGRGGPGYEQYF
v_call: TRBV10-2; d_call: .; clone_size: once; j_call: TRBJ2-1; cdr3_nt: TGCGCCAGCTCTGGGTCCTTAAATGAGCAGTTCTTC; cdr3_aa: CASSGSLNEQFF
v_call: TRBV6-6; d_call: .; clone_size: .; j_call: TRBJ2-2; cdr3_nt: TGTGCCAGCAGTTCCCCGCTGAACACCGGGGAGCTGTTTTTT; cdr3_aa: CASSSPLNTGELFF
v_call: TRBV7-2; d_call: TRBD1; clone_size: .; j_call: TRBJ2-7; cdr3_nt: TGTGCCAGCAGCGGCCGGACAGGGAGTCCCGAGCAGTACTTC; cdr3_aa: CASSGRTGSPEQYF
v_call: TRBV7-3; d_call: TRBD2; clone_size: .; j_call: TRBJ2-1; cdr3_nt: TGTGCCAGCAGCTCCAAAAAATGGACTAGCGGAAACAATGAGCAGTTCTTC; cdr3_aa: CASSSKKWTSGNNEQFF
v_call: TRBV19; d_call: TRBD1; clone_size: .; j_call: TRBJ2-3; cdr3_nt: TGTGCCAGTAGTATAGGTGCCGGGACAGGGGGAGATACGCAGTATTTT; cdr3_aa: CASSIGAGTGGDTQYF
v_call: TRBV29-1; d_call: .; clone_size: .; j_call: TRBJ2-3; cdr3_nt: TGCAGCGTGAACGGACAGAACCGGGGAGATACGCAGTATTTT; cdr3_aa: CSVNGQNRGDTQYF
v_call: TRBV5-4; d_call: .; clone_size: .; j_call: TRBJ2-5; cdr3_nt: TGTGCCAGCAGCTTGCAAGCGGCGCAAGAGACCCAGTACTTC; cdr3_aa: CASSLQAAQETQYF
v_call: TRBV7-2; d_call: .; clone_size: .; j_call: TRBJ1-1; cdr3_nt: TGTGCCAGCAGCTCACAGAGAATGAACACTGAAGCTTTCTTT; cdr3_aa: CASSSQRMNTEAFF